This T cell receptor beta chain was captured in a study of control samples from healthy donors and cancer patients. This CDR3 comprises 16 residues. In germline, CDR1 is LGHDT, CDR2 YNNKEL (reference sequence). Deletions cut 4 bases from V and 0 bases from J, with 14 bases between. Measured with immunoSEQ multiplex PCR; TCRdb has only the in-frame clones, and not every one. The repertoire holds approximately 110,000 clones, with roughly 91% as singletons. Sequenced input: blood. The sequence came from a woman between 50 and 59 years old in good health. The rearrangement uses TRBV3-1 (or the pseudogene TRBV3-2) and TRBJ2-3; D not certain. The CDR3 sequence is CASSPQQTSSTDTQYF. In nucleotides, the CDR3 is TGTGCCAGCAGCCCACAACAGACTTCTAGCACAGATACGCAGTATTTT.